This TCR beta chain was sequenced for a study of PD-L1 blockade in urothelial cancer. Data came from immunoSEQ multiplex PCR; TCRdb stores just in-frame clones and leaves some out. Among about 88,000 clones listed, roughly 90% were seen once. Points from the study as a whole: Durable-benefit patients had greater expansion of tumor-associated blood clones at 3 weeks.

The CDR3 consists of 13 residues. The germline gives CDR1 WNHNN, CDR2 SYGVQD (reference sequence). V dropped 3 bases and J dropped 3 bases, with 8 bases sitting between them. A note on this clone: Its antigen is not identified.

The source was PBMCs, collected around atezolizumab (anti-PD-L1) treatment. The chain carries TRBV10-1 and TRBJ1-2, with D unclear. This clonotype originated in a man in his sixties with urothelial cancer. The CDR3: CASSETADYGYTF. The CDR3 DNA sequence: TGCGCCAGCAGTGAAACGGCGGACTATGGCTACACCTTC.